This TCR beta chain was captured in a study of control samples from healthy donors and cancer patients. TCRdb keeps only in-frame clones here, not all; method: immunoSEQ multiplex PCR. The repertoire holds about 120,000 clones, with just under 90% as singletons. V was cut by 8 bases and J by 5 bases, with 18 bases left in between. CDR3 length: 15 amino acids. Germline V lookup: CDR1 MNHNS, CDR2 SASEGT. The specimen sequenced was blood. The receptor's source is a man aged 25 to 45 in good health. The J gene is TRBJ2-2, the V gene TRBV6-1; D is possibly TRBD2 (5 bases). The CDR3 protein is CASVAPRGLTGELFF. The CDR3 DNA follows: TGTGCCAGCGTGGCGCCCCGAGGGCTAACCGGGGAGCTGTTTTTT.